This TCR beta chain is from a study of blood T cell repertoires in COVID-19. This table comes from immunoSEQ multiplex PCR, and its TCRdb copy is limited to in-frame clones, with some not included. Of roughly 120,000 clones listed, approximately 89% are singletons. Germline V lookup: CDR1 SGHKS, CDR2 YYEKEE (reference sequence). The CDR3 has 13 residues. V was cut by 6 bases and J by 5 bases, with 14 bases left in between. The sequencing input was peripheral blood. This receptor was identified in an elderly woman with COVID-19, enrolled during active disease. The chain carries TRBV5-5 and TRBJ2-5; perhaps TRBD1 as D (5 bases). CDR3 DNA: TGTGCCAGCAACTTCCAGGGTAGCGAGACCCAGTACTTC. Translated, it gives CASNFQGSETQYF.